These 28 T cell receptor beta chains were all obtained from the same sample, sequenced in a study of tumor-infiltrating lymphocytes in primary liver carcinoma. Researchers generated TCR beta cDNA from 500 to 600 ng of total RNA, relying on a constant-region primer. Sequencing libraries for TCR beta derived from three nested multiplex PCR rounds that used slightly modified ARM-PCR. TRBV1-TRBV30 forward and Cbeta reverse primers drove the first two roughly 11-cycle rounds. TCRdb itself ran the multiplex PCR reads through MiXCR, one entry per CDR3 protein. The sample lists around 210,000 distinct CDR3 sequences, about 65% seen once, with roughly 7% in the top ten. Unsorted whole blood supplied the RNA, and germline DNA was extracted too. The sample taken for sequencing was peripheral blood. Source of these receptors: an older woman with primary liver carcinoma and hepatitis B virus infection.

Notes on this clonotype: The junction departs from the called germline gene at one end, perhaps through a read error. The chain uses TRBV5-1 and TRBJ1-1; D might be TRBD1 (6 bases). Germline V gene data show CDR1 as SGHRS and CDR2 as YFSETQ. CDR3 length equals 14 residues. CDR3 in DNA: TGCGCCATCAGCTTACAGGGTTTGAACACTGAAGCTTTCTTT. Translation gives CAISLQGLNTEAFF. The whole variable domain, remainder taken from reference TRBV5-1 and TRBJ1-1, is KAGVTQTPRYLIKTRGQQVTLSCSPISGHRSVSWYQQTPGQGLQFLFEYFSETQRNKGNFPGRFSGRQFSNSRSEMNVSTLELGDSALYLCAISLQGLNTEAFFGQGTRLTVV.

Note on this clonotype: An end of the junction does not agree with germline; a read error may underlie this. The chain recombines TRBV11-3 with TRBJ2-2, with D tentatively TRBD2 (5 bases). The CDR3 spans 15 residues. From germline, CDR1 is SGHNT and CDR2 YENEEA. The DNA of the CDR3 is TGCGCCAGCAGCCAGGAGGCTAGCAGCACCGGGGAGCTGTTTTTT. Its translation: CASSQEASSTGELFF.

Turning to this clonotype: A much larger clone differs by one base, so this may be a read error. The gene calls are TRBV12-5 and TRBJ1-1, with D tentatively TRBD1 (5 bases). The CDR3 totals 19 residues. From germline, CDR1 is LGHNT and CDR2 FRNRAP. CDR3 in amino acids: CASGLVRRGVGGLNAEAFF. The CDR3 DNA sequence: TGTGCTAGTGGTTTGGTACGTCGGGGCGTCGGGGGTCTGAACGCTGAAGCTTTCTTT.

On this clonotype itself: A junction end diverges from the germline sequence, so it may reflect a read error. The genes are TRBV11-3 and TRBJ2-1; weak D call: TRBD2 (6 bases). The CDR3 is made up of 16 amino acids. Looked up from germline, CDR1 is SGHNT and CDR2 is YENEEA. CDR3 amino acids: CTSSEERDPGEGEQFF. The CDR3 DNA reads as TGTACCAGCAGCGAAGAACGTGATCCGGGAGAGGGTGAGCAGTTCTTC.

A word on this clonotype: The CDR3 does not end in the conserved phenylalanine or tryptophan, so this is likely a read error. The CDR3, as DNA: TGTGCCAGCAGCTTAGGGGGAAATGGGCAGTTCTCC. It is translated as CASSLGGNGQFS. The gene calls are TRBV11-2 and TRBJ2-1; D unclear. CDR3 length equals 12 residues. Germline loops: CDR1 SGHAT, CDR2 FQNNGV.

About this clonotype: A much larger clone sits a single nucleotide away, making a read error possible. J is TRBJ2-3 and V is TRBV12-3 or TRBV12-4, with D hard to call. CDR3 length equals 12 residues. The CDR3 region is CAGSQGRSTQYF. CDR3 nucleotides: TGTGCCGGCAGCCAAGGACGATCTACGCAGTATTTT.

Comments on this clonotype: A much larger clone lies a single base off, so this may be a read error. The chain recombines TRBV7-8 with TRBJ1-2; D is unclear. The CDR3 sequence is 15 residues long. Germline CDR1 SGHVS, CDR2 FQNEAQ. For the CDR3, the DNA is TGTGGCAGCAGCTTAGCGAGGAGCGGAAACTATGGCTACACCTTC. Translating it yields CGSSLARSGNYGYTF.

A remark on this clonotype: This could be a read error, since a much larger clone is one nucleotide away. The final CDR3 position lacks the conserved phenylalanine or tryptophan, pointing to a likely read error. The J gene is TRBJ2-7, the V gene TRBV6-1; D is tentatively TRBD1 or TRBD2 (5 bases each). Trimming stripped 6 bases from V and 2 bases from J, with 14 bases between. In germline, CDR1 is MNHNS, CDR2 SASEGT. This CDR3 region has 14 residues. This CDR3 is CASSLAEGPYEQYI. CDR3 nucleotides: TGTGCCAGCAGCCTCGCAGAGGGGCCCTACGAGCAGTACATC.

Turning to this clonotype: Compared with germline, one end of the junction differs, possibly owing to a read error. The chain carries TRBV11-3 and TRBJ2-3; 7 nucleotides match TRBD1. The germline CDR1 and CDR2 sequences are SGHNT and YENEEA. The CDR3 is 15 residues long. CDR3 bases: TGTGCCAGCAGCAGAACGGGACAGTGCACGGATACGCAGTATTTT. This codes for CASSRTGQCTDTQYF.

On this clonotype itself: It may be a read error: a sequence one base away is much more abundant. This chain links TRBV12-3 or TRBV12-4 with TRBJ1-4; D is ambiguous. The CDR3 covers 13 residues. CDR3: CDSSLVGGEKLFF. CDR3 sequence (DNA): TGTGACAGCAGTTTAGTGGGCGGAGAAAAACTGTTTTTT.

On this clonotype itself: Germline and junction disagree at one end, which may indicate a read error. The chain employs TRBV14 and TRBJ2-3; D might be TRBD1 or TRBD2, each matching 5 bases. Germline-derived CDR1 and CDR2 are SGHDN and FVKESK. This CDR3 spans 15 amino acids. CDR3: CASSQGGFITGTQYF. Written as DNA, the CDR3 is TGTGCCAGCAGCCAAGGCGGGTTTATCACAGGTACGCAGTATTTT.

This chain uses TRBV5-6 with TRBJ2-2; 9 positions agree with TRBD2. Germline V gene lookup returns CDR1 SGHDT and CDR2 YYEEEE. The junction had 37 bases not matched to a gene; V was cut back by 5 bases and J by 11 bases. The CDR3 has 23 amino acids. DNA of the CDR3: TGTGCCAGCAGTCCTCCATATCTAATGGTTGCGGGAGGGCCTGAGCCGAACACCGTAGAGCTGTTTTTT. The encoded protein is CASSPPYLMVAGGPEPNTVELFF.

Turning to this clonotype: A much larger clone sits a single nucleotide away, making a read error possible. The J gene is TRBJ2-3, the V gene TRBV6-1, with D uncertain. The CDR3 runs to 14 residues. The germline V gene encodes CDR1 MNHNS and CDR2 SASEGT. Trimming left V 4 bases short and J 0 bases short, with 8 bases between. In nucleotides, the CDR3 is TGTGCCAGCAGTGGACTGGGGAGCACAGATACGCAGTATTTT. Encoded protein: CASSGLGSTDTQYF.

In nucleotides, the CDR3 is TGTGCCAGCAGCCCCCCTGGGTTCCAAGAGACCCAGTACTTC. This translates into CASSPPGFQETQYF. The chain has TRBV11-2 and TRBJ2-5, with unresolved D. Trimming left V 5 bases short and J 1 base short, with 11 bases between. Looked up from germline, CDR1 is SGHAT and CDR2 is FQNNGV. The CDR3 extends over 14 amino acids.

Points on this clonotype: At one boundary the junction diverges from the germline segment, which might be a read error. The chain employs TRBV11-2 and TRBJ2-6; 9 nucleotides align to TRBD1. CDR1 and CDR2 (germline): SGHAT, FQNNGV. The CDR3 extends over 18 amino acids. CDR3 amino acids: CASSLAPGQGPGANILTF. The CDR3 region has the DNA TGTGCCAGCAGCTTAGCCCCGGGACAGGGCCCTGGAGCCAACATCCTGACTTTC.

Concerning this clonotype itself: One base away lies a much larger clone, so this may be a sequencing read error. This chain connects TRBV10-3 to TRBJ1-1; D gene uncertain. The CDR3 is made up of 14 amino acids. Germline loops: CDR1 ENHRY, CDR2 SYGVKD. The CDR3 loop reads CTISERQPNTEAFF. Written as DNA, the CDR3 is TGTACCATCAGTGAGCGGCAGCCGAACACTGAAGCTTTCTTT.

The J gene is TRBJ2-7, the V gene TRBV30; 9 bases align to TRBD2. The V gene end was trimmed by 3 bases and the J gene end by 5 bases; junction bases not matched to a gene: 8. The CDR3 loop spans 14 amino acids. Germline CDR1 is GTSNPN and CDR2 is SVGIG (reference sequence). For the CDR3, the DNA is TGTGCCTGGAGAGTTAGCGGGAGTTCCCACGAGCAGTACTTC. The encoded protein is CAWRVSGSSHEQYF.

Details on this clonotype: Relative to the germline gene, one junction end is altered; a read error may explain this. J is TRBJ2-7 and V is TRBV11-2; D unclear. CDR1 is SGHAT, CDR2 FQNNGV, per germline. This CDR3 region has 15 residues. Here the CDR3 reads CASSLTSHGSYEQYF. DNA for the CDR3: TGTGCTAGCAGTCTTACTTCCCACGGCTCCTACGAGCAGTACTTC.

This clonotype appeared many times. The chain carries TRBV6-5 and TRBJ1-2, with D unclear. Germline values: CDR1 MNHEY, CDR2 SVGAGI. Trimming left V 6 bases short and J 0 bases short, with 2 bases between. The CDR3 spans 11 residues. The CDR3 loop reads CASRSNYGYTF. As DNA, the CDR3 is TGTGCCAGCAGATCTAACTATGGCTACACCTTC.

This clonotype came up many times. This chain joins TRBV11-2 and TRBJ2-1; D is perhaps TRBD2 (6 bases). Germline V lookup: CDR1 SGHAT, CDR2 FQNNGV. V lost 5 bases and J 3 bases, leaving 23 bases between the germline ends. The CDR3 loop spans 18 amino acids. CDR3 bases: TGTGCCAGCAGCCCTCAACCCTCATCAGCGGAGGGCTACAATGAGCAGTTCTTC. Its protein is CASSPQPSSAEGYNEQFF.

As to this clonotype: This may arise from a read error, as a much more abundant clone is one base away. The chain couples TRBV10-3 to TRBJ2-1, with 10 bases lining up with TRBD1. This CDR3 has 17 residues. The germline V gene encodes CDR1 ENHRY and CDR2 SYGVKD. With 4 bases clipped from V and 7 bases from J, the junction kept 13 bases outside the gene matches. CDR3 sequence: CAISGGDPGQGKNEQFF. The CDR3, as DNA: TGTGCCATCAGTGGTGGGGATCCGGGACAGGGGAAGAATGAGCAGTTCTTC.

The table lists this clonotype with a few counts. The chain employs TRBV21-1 and TRBJ2-1; TRBD1 is taken as the D call from the table, unchecked against the DNA. TRBV21-1 is a recognized pseudogene. This CDR3 has 16 residues. For the CDR3, the DNA is TGTGCCAGCAGCCCTAGGGGCAGGGACAGTATCTATGAGCAGTTCTTC. Protein product: CASSPRGRDSIYEQFF.

This clonotype is a singleton in its sample. The chain joins TRBV2 to TRBJ2-3; 8 bases line up with TRBD1. This CDR3 region has 18 residues. In germline, CDR1 is SNHLY, CDR2 FYNNEI. J gave up 1 base and V 5 bases, and 14 bases lay outside the gene matches. The CDR3 region has the DNA TGTGCCAGCAGTTTGGGGACAGGCCAAGGCCTCCGCACAGATACGCAGTATTTT. Translating it yields CASSLGTGQGLRTDTQYF.

A few counts support this clonotype. This may stem from a read error, because a much larger clone lies one nucleotide away. The V gene is TRBV6-5, the J gene TRBJ2-1, with TRBD2 identical over 11 bases. The length of the CDR3 is 16 residues. Germline lookup yields CDR1 MNHEY and CDR2 SVGAGI. The CDR3 DNA reads as TGTGCCAGCAGTTACAAGGGGACTAGCGGAGACAATAAGCAGTTCTTC. It is translated as CASSYKGTSGDNKQFF.

On this clonotype: An end of the junction differs from the germline gene, which may be a read error. J is TRBJ2-6 and V is TRBV6-6; unclear D gene. Germline V gives CDR1 MNHNY, CDR2 SVGAGI (reference sequence). The CDR3 is 13 residues long. The CDR3 region is CASSLPGVNVLTF. The CDR3 DNA sequence: TGTGCCAGCAGTCTACCTGGGGTCAACGTCCTGACCTTC.

Concerning this clonotype itself: This may come from a read error, since a much larger clone is one base off. This chain links TRBV12-3 or TRBV12-4 with TRBJ2-2; TRBD1 or TRBD2 may be the D gene (6 bases each). The CDR3 loop spans 21 amino acids. CDR3 region: CDSSLGGFVRGGIANTGELFF. Written as DNA, the CDR3 is TGTGACAGCAGTTTGGGAGGTTTTGTCAGGGGAGGAATCGCGAACACCGGGGAGCTGTTTTTT.

Regarding this clonotype: At one end the junction does not follow the germline gene, possibly because of a read error. The rearrangement uses TRBV29-1 and TRBJ2-5, with a possible D match to TRBD2 (5 bases). Germline loops: CDR1 SQVTM, CDR2 ANQGSEA. This CDR3 is built from 13 residues. CDR3 DNA sequence: TGCAGCCTTGAGGGTGAGGCCCAAGAGACCCAGTACTTC. Residues: CSLEGEAQETQYF.

Regarding this clonotype: A junction end diverges from the germline sequence, so it may reflect a read error. The chain has TRBV12-3 or TRBV12-4 and TRBJ2-3, with 9 bases that match TRBD2. The length of the CDR3 is 17 residues. CDR3 protein: CVSSSPVAGGRADTKYF. In nucleotides, the CDR3 is TGTGTCAGCAGTAGCCCGGTTGCGGGAGGGCGAGCAGATACGAAGTATTTT.